These 17 T cell receptor beta chains originate from one sample sequenced in a study of T cell responses to AZD1222 COVID-19 vaccine. Repertoires were generated with immunoSEQ multiplex PCR, while TCRdb's copy carries only in-frame clones and drops some. The data hold roughly 140,000 clones, with about 93% observed a single time. Specimen: peripheral blood, collected on day 0 of AZD1222 vaccination. All receptors come from an adult in good health.

This chain links TRBV12-5 with TRBJ2-7; D unclear. The germline V gene encodes CDR1 LGHNT and CDR2 FRNRAP. Trimming shortened V by 6 bases and J by 7 bases, and 16 bases separated the two germline ends. This CDR3 is built from 13 residues. The chain's CDR3 is CASGLNYTPEQYF. The CDR3 DNA is TGTGCTAGTGGCCTAAATTACACCCCTGAGCAGTACTTC.

The CDR3 here is CASSDAQGSGNTIYF. The CDR3 DNA reads as TGTGCCAGCAGTGACGCCCAGGGAAGCGGAAACACCATATATTTT. The gene calls are TRBV6-4 and TRBJ1-3; the D gene is possibly TRBD1 (5 bases). The CDR3 extends over 15 amino acids. The V gene's germline CDR1 is MRHNA and CDR2 SNTAGT. Trimming removed 2 bases at V and 4 bases at J, with 12 bases between.

This chain uses TRBV7-2 with TRBJ2-2; a possible D gene is TRBD2 (5 bases). Trimming took 5 bases from V and 1 from J, leaving 11 bases between them. The CDR3 consists of 15 residues. In germline, CDR1 is SGHTA, CDR2 FQGNSA. In nucleotides, the CDR3 is TGTGCCAGCAGCACCCTACGGGGGAACACCGGGGAGCTGTTTTTT. The encoded protein is CASSTLRGNTGELFF.

V usage is TRBV30 and J usage is TRBJ1-5; a weak D match, TRBD1 (5 bases). Trimming left V 0 bases short and J 2 bases short, with 14 bases between. Germline values: CDR1 GTSNPN, CDR2 SVGIG (reference sequence). The CDR3 is 16 amino acids. This CDR3 reads CAWSVIGDRGNQPQHF. The CDR3 DNA follows: TGTGCCTGGAGTGTTATAGGTGACAGAGGCAATCAGCCCCAGCATTTT.

The chain uses TRBV10-3 and TRBJ1-2; 8 nucleotides align to TRBD1. This CDR3 contains 13 residues. V lost 7 bases, J lost 3 bases, and 4 bases stayed unmatched. The germline CDR1 and CDR2 sequences are ENHRY and SYGVKD. The CDR3 protein is CAITTGEDYGYTF. The DNA for the CDR3 is TGTGCCATCACGACAGGGGAAGACTATGGCTACACCTTC.

The chain carries TRBV19 and TRBJ1-1; D unclear. Trimming left V 5 bases short and J 0 bases short, with 7 bases between. Germline values: CDR1 LNHDA, CDR2 SQIVND (reference sequence). This CDR3 is 13 amino acids long. DNA of the CDR3: TGTGCCAGTAGTGCCAGACTGAACACTGAAGCTTTCTTT. It specifies CASSARLNTEAFF.

The chain links TRBV2 to TRBJ1-2; tentative D call: TRBD1 (6 bases). CDR3 length: 12 residues. Germline CDR1 SNHLY, CDR2 FYNNEI. The V end was cut by 6 bases, the J end by 10 bases, with 15 bases between. CDR3 in DNA: TGTGCCAGCAGGAAGGAACAGGGTGACTACACCTTC. It translates to CASRKEQGDYTF.

This chain connects TRBV5-4 to TRBJ2-3; 12 bases line up with TRBD2. After removal of 5 bases from V and 4 bases from J, the junction contained 11 bases not matched to a gene. The CDR3 is 17 amino acids. In germline, CDR1 is SGHNT, CDR2 YYREEE (reference sequence). For the CDR3, the DNA is TGTGCCAGCAGTTTCGGACTAGCGGGAACCGCCCCAGATACGCAGTATTTT. Its protein product is CASSFGLAGTAPDTQYF.

This chain uses TRBV10-3 with TRBJ2-1, with TRBD1 matching 7 bases. The junction had 10 bases not matched to a gene; V was cut back by 9 bases and J by 5 bases. The length of the CDR3 is 14 residues. The V gene's germline CDR1 is ENHRY and CDR2 SYGVKD. The CDR3 loop reads CAISRQGPHNEQFF. CDR3 bases: TGTGCCATTTCTCGACAGGGACCCCACAATGAGCAGTTCTTC.

Only a few counts were recorded for this clone. The genes are TRBV9 and TRBJ1-3; 9 nucleotides agree with TRBD1. Trimming cost V 0 bases and J 4 bases; bases outside gene matches: 2. Germline V gene sequence: CDR1 SGDLS, CDR2 YYNGEE. CDR3 length: 15 residues. The CDR3 region is CASSVDRGQGNTIYF. CDR3 in DNA: TGTGCCAGCAGCGTAGACAGGGGGCAAGGAAACACCATATATTTT.

This chain connects TRBV19 to TRBJ1-1, with 7 bases that match TRBD1. The CDR3 covers 16 residues. From germline, CDR1 is LNHDA and CDR2 SQIVND (reference sequence). Unmatched junction bases numbered 13, after V lost 9 bases and J lost 0 bases. The CDR3 reads CASRQGQYPLNTEAFF. The CDR3 DNA follows: TGTGCCAGCCGACAGGGCCAATACCCACTGAACACTGAAGCTTTCTTT. The variable domain in full, with the rest retrieved from reference TRBV19 and TRBJ1-1, is DGGITQSPKYLFRKEGQNVTLSCEQNLNHDAMYWYRQDPGQGLRLIYYSQIVNDFQKGDIAEGYSVSREKKESFPLTVTSAQKNPTAFYLCASRQGQYPLNTEAFFGQGTRLTVV.

This clone was detected only once. V is TRBV7-2 and J is TRBJ1-5; D gene uncertain. Germline-derived CDR1 and CDR2 are SGHTA and FQGNSA. CDR3 length: 15 residues. Trimming removed 1 base at V and 6 bases at J, with 13 bases between. CDR3 residues: CASSLGPHSGQPQHF. CDR3 DNA sequence: TGTGCCAGCAGCTTAGGACCCCATAGTGGTCAGCCCCAGCATTTT.

V gene TRBV19 combines with J gene TRBJ2-2, with TRBD2 matching over 8 bases. The CDR3 contains 16 residues. Germline V gives CDR1 LNHDA, CDR2 SQIVND (reference sequence). The V and J ends lost 2 bases and 7 bases, in that order; junction bases with no gene match: 9. CDR3 sequence (DNA): TGTGCCAGTAGTATAAGGGGCGGGAGGCGAGACGGGGAGCTGTTTTTT. The encoded protein is CASSIRGGRRDGELFF.

The chain is built from TRBV14 and TRBJ2-2; D unresolved. In germline, CDR1 is SGHDN, CDR2 FVKESK. The CDR3 consists of 12 residues. Trimming removed 5 bases at V and 6 bases at J, with 7 bases between. The CDR3 sequence is CASSFLPGELFF. DNA for the CDR3: TGTGCCAGCAGCTTCCTCCCCGGGGAGCTGTTTTTT.

The rearrangement uses TRBV24-1 and TRBJ2-5; weak D call: TRBD2 (5 bases). Trimming removed 3 bases from V and 1 base from J, with 11 bases in between. The CDR3 is made up of 15 amino acids. Germline CDR1 KGHDR, CDR2 SFDVKD. The CDR3 loop reads CATSDPGKFQETQYF. The CDR3 bases are TGTGCCACCAGTGATCCGGGGAAATTCCAAGAGACCCAGTACTTC.

The gene calls are TRBV12-3 or TRBV12-4 and TRBJ2-1; TRBD2 aligns across 7 bases. V dropped 7 bases and J dropped 5; count of bases not matched to a gene: 5. CDR3 size: 13 residues. The CDR3 bases are TGTGCCAGCATCAAGCGGGGCCACAATGAGCAGTTCTTC. It encodes CASIKRGHNEQFF.

This clone was recorded only once. The V gene is TRBV4-1, the J gene TRBJ1-1; D is perhaps TRBD1 (6 bases). The germline gives CDR1 MGHRA, CDR2 YSYEKL. The CDR3 is 16 amino acids. The V gene lost 1 base and the J gene lost 3 bases, with 15 bases spanning the gap. This chain's CDR3 is CASSQAFTRGDTEAFF. The CDR3 nucleotides read TGCGCCAGCAGCCAAGCTTTCACTAGGGGGGACACTGAAGCTTTCTTT.